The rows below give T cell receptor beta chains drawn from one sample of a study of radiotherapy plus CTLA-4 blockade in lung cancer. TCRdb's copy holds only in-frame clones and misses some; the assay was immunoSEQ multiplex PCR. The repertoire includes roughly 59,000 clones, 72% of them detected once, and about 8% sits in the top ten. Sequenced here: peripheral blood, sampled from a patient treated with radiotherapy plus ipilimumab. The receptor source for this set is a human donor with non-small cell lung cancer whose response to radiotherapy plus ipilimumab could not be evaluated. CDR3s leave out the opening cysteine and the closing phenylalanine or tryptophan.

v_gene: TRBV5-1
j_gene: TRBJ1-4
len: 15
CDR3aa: ASSLGGGQTTNEKLF

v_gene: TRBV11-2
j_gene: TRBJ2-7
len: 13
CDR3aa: ASSTETGSSYEQY

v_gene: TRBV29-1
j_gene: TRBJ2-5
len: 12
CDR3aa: SVNIAATQETQY

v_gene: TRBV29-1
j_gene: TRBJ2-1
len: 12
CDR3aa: SVDRLGAVDEQF

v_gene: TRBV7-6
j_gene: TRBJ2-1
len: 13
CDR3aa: ASSRIAGGLNEQF

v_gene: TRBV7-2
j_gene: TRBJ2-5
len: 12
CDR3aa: ASSFARGGETQY

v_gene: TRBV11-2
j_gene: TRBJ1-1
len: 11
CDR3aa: ASSYRVNTEAF

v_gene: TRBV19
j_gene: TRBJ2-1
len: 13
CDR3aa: ASSTTSGPRNEQF

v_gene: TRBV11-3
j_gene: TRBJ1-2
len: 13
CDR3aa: ASSPPGQWPRGYT

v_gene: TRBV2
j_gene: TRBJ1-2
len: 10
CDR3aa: ASSANRDGYT

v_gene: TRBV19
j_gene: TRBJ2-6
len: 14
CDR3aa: ASSRKTGAGANVLT

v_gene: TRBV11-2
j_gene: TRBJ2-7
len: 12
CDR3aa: ASSLGLSSYEQY

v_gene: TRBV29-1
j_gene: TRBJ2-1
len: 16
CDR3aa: SVTPGTGLSGSYNEQF

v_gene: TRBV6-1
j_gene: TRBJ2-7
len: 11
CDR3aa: ASTNLGQYEQY

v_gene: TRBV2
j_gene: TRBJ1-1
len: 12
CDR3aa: ASTRGRGNTEAF

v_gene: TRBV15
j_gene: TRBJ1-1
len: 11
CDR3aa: ATSRDLYTEAF

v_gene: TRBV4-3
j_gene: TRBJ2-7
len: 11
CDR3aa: ASSQDLGVEQY

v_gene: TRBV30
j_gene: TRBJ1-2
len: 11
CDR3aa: AWSVQGARGYT

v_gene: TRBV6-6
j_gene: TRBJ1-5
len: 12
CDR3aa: ASRGQPVNQPQH

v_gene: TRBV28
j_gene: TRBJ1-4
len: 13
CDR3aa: ASSPPTGGQEKLF

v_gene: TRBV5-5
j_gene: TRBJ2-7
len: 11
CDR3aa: ASSLGSSSEQY

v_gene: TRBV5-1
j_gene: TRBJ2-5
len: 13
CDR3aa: ASSPGQGWQETQY

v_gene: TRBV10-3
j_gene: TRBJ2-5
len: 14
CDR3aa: AISEDRVGDQETQY

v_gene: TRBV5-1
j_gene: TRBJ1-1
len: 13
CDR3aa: ASSLTGMMNTEAF

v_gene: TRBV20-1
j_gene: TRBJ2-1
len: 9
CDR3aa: SARIREEQF

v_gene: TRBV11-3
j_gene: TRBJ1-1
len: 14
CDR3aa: ASSPGTVMGNTEAF

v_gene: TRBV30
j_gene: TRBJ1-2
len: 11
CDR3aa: AWSGTGVYGYT

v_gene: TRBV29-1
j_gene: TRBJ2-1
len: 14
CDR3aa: SVHSGVGGPGNEQF

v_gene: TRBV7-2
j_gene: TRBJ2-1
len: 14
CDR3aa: ATGTSGGGPLGEQF

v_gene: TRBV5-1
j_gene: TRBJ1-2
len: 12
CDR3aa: ASSLGGGGNGYT

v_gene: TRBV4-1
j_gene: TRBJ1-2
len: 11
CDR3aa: ASSQDTNYGYT

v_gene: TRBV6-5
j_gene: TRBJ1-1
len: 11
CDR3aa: ASSYTQGTEAF

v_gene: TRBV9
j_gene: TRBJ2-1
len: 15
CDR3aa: ASSPRTSRSGGNEQF

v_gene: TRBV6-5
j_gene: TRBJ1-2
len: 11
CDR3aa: ASSYSGVSGYT

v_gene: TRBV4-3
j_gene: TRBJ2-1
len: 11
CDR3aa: ASSPDYYNEQF

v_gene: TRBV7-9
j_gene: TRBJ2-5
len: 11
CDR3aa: ASSPRGPETQY

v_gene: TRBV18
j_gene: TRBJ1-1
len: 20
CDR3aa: ASSPTARAGGRRGGGDSEAF

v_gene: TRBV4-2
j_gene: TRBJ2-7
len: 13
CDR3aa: ASSQEGTGVHEQY

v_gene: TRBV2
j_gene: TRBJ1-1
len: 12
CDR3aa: ASTTGSLNTEAF

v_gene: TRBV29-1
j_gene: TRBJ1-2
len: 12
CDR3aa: SVEDGRANYGYT

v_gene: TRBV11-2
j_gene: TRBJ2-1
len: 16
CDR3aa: ASSLDGLAGGFYNEQF

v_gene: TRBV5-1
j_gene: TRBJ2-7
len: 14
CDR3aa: ASSLAGGPSAYEQY

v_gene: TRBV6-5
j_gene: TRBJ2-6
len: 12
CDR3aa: ASSYMAGANVLT

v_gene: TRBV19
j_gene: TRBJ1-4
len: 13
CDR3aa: ASSSHDQGNEKLF

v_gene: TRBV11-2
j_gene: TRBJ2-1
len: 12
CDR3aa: ASSLGEQGYEQF

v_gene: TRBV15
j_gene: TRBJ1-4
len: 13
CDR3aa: ATSLGQGNGEKLF

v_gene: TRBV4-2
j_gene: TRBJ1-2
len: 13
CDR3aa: ASSQTGQDNYGYT

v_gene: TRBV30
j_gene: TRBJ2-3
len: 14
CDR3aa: ACGTSGLPSTDTQY

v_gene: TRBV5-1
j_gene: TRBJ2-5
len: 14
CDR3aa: ASSLRRGARGETQY

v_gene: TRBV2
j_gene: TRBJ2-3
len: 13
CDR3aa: ASSVSKGATDTQY

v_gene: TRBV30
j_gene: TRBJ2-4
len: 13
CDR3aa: AWSPHQGYKNIQY

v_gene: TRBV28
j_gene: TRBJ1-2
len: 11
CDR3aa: ASSAEYGYGYT

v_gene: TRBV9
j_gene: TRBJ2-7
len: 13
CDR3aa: ASSVASGETYEQY

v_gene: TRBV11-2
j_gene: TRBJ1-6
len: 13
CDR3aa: ASSSQDRGGSPLH

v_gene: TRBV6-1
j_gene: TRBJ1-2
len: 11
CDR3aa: ASTKDRGHGYT

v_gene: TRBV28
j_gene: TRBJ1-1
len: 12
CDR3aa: ASRSRDRALEAF

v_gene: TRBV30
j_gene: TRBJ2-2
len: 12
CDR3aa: AWTLGQETGELF

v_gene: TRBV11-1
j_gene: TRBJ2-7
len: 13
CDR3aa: ASSLGAGDGYEQY

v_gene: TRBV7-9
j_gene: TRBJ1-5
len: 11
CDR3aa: ASSVTGDQPQH

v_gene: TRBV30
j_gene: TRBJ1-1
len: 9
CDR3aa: ASNRGTEAF